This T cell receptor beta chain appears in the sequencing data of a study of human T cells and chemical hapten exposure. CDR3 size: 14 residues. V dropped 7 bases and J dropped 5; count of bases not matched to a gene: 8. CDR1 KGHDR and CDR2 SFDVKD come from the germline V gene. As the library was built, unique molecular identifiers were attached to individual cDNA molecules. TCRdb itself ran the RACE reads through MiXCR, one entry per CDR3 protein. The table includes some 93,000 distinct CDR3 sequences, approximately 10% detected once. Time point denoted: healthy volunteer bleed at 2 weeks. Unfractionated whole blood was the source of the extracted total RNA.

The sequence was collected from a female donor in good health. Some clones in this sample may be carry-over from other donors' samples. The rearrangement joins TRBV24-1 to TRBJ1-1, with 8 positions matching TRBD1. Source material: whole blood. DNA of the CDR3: TGTGCCACCAGCGCGACAGGGGCCCTAACTGAAGCTTTCTTT. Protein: CATSATGALTEAFF.